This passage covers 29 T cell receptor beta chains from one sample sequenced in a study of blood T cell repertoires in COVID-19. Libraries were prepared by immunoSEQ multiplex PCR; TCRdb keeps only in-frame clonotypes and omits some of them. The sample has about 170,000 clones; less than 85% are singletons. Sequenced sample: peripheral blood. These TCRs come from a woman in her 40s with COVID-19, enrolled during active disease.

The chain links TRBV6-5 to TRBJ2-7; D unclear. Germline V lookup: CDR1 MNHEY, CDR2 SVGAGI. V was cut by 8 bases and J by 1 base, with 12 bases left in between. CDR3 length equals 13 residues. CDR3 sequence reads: CASASRASYEQYV. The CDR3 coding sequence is TGTGCCAGCGCTTCGCGCGCTTCCTACGAGCAGTACGTC.

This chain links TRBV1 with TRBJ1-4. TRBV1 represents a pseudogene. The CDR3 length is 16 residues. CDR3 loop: CTSSQFSPAANEKLFF. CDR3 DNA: TGCACCAGCAGCCAATTTAGTCCGGCGGCTAATGAAAAACTGTTTTTT.

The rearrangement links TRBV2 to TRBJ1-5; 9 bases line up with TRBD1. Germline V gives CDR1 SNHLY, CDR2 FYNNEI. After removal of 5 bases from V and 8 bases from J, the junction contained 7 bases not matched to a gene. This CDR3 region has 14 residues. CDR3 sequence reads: CASSRTGDTEPQHF. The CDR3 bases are TGTGCCAGCAGTAGGACAGGGGATACGGAGCCCCAGCATTTT. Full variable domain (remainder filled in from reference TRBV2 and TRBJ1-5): EPEVTQTPSHQVTQMGQEVILRCVPISNHLYFYWYRQILGQKVEFLVSFYNNEISEKSEIFDDQFSVERPDGSNFTLKIRSTKLEDSAMYFCASSRTGDTEPQHFGDGTRLSIL.

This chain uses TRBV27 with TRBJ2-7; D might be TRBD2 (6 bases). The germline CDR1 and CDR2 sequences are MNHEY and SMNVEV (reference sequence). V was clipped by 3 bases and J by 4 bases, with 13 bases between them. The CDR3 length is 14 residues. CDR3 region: CASSLTGDGYEQYF. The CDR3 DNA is TGTGCCAGCAGTTTGACGGGGGACGGTTACGAGCAGTACTTC.

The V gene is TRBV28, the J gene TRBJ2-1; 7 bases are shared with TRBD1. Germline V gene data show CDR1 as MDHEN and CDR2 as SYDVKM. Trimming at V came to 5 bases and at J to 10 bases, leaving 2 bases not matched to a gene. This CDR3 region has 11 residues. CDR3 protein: CASSTGQEQFF. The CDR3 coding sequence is TGTGCCAGCAGTACGGGACAGGAGCAGTTCTTC.

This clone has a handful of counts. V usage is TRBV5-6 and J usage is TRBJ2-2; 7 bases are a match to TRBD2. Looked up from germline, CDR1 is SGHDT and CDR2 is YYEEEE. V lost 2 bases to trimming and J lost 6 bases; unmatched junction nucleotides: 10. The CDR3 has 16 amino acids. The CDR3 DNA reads TGTGCCAGCAGCTTTAAGGGGAGGGGCAACTCCGGGGAGCTGTTTTTT. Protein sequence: CASSFKGRGNSGELFF.

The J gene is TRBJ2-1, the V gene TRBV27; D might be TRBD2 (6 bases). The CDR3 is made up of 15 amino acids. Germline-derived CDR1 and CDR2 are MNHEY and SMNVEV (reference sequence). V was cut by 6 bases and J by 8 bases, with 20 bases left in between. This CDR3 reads CASRGRGIGLDEQFF. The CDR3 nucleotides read TGTGCCAGCAGGGGCCGCGGGATAGGTTTAGATGAGCAGTTCTTC.

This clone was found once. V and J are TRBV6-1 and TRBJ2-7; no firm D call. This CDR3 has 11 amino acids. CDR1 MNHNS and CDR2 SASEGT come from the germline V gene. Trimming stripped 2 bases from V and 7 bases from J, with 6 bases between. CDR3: CASSESGEQYF. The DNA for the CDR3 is TGTGCCAGCAGTGAATCGGGTGAGCAGTACTTC.

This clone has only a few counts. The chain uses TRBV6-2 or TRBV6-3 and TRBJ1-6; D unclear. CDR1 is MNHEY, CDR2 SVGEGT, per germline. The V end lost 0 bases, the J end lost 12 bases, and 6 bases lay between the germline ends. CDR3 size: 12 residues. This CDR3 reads CASSYSIRPLHF. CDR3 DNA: TGTGCCAGCAGTTACTCGATCAGACCCCTCCACTTT.

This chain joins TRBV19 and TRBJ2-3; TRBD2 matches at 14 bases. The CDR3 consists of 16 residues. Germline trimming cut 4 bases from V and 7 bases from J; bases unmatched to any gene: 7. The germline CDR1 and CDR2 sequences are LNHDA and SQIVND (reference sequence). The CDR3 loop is CASSRGLAGGLHTQYF. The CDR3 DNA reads TGTGCCAGTAGTAGAGGACTAGCGGGAGGTTTACATACGCAGTATTTT.

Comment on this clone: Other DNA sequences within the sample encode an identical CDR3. The CDR3 nucleotides read TGTGCCAGTAGTATTGGGCTCACTGAAGCTTTCTTT. Translated, it gives CASSIGLTEAFF. The chain couples TRBV19 to TRBJ1-1; no definite D call. V dropped 3 bases and J dropped 4 bases, with 6 bases sitting between them. The germline V gene encodes CDR1 LNHDA and CDR2 SQIVND (reference sequence). The CDR3 spans 12 residues.

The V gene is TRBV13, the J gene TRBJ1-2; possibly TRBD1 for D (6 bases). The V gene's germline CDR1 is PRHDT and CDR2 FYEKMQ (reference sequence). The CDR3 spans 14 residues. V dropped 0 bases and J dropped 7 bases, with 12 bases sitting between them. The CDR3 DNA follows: TGTGCCAGCAGCTTAGGACCCCAGGGGAGTGGCTACACCTTC. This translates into CASSLGPQGSGYTF. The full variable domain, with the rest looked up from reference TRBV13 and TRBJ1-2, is AAGVIQSPRHLIKEKRETATLKCYPIPRHDTVYWYQQGPGQDPQFLISFYEKMQSDKGSIPDRFSAQQFSDYHSELNMSSLELGDSALYFCASSLGPQGSGYTFGSGTRLTVV.

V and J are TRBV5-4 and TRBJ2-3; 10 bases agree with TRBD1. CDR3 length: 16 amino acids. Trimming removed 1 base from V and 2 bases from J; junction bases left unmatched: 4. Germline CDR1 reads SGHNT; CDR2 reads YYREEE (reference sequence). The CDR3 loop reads CASSLPGTGATDTQYF. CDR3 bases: TGTGCCAGCAGCTTGCCCGGGACAGGGGCCACAGATACGCAGTATTTT.

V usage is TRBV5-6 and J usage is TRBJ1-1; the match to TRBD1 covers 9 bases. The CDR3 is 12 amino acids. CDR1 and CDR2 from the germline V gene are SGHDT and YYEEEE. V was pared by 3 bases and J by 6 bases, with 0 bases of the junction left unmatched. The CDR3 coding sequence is TGTGCCAGCAGCTGGACAGGGGCTGAAGCTTTCTTT. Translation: CASSWTGAEAFF.

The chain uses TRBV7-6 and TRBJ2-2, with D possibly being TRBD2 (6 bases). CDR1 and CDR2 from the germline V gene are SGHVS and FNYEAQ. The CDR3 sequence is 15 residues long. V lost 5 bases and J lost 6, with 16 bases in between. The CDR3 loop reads CASSARTSGPGELFF. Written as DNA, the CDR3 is TGTGCCAGCAGCGCCCGGACAAGCGGGCCCGGGGAGCTGTTTTTT.

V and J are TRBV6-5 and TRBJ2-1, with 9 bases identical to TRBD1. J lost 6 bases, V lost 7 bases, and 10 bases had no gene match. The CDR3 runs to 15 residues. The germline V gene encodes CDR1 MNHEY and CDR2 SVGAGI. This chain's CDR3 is CASNVQGAQGNEQFF. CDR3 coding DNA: TGTGCCAGCAATGTACAGGGGGCGCAGGGCAATGAGCAGTTCTTC.

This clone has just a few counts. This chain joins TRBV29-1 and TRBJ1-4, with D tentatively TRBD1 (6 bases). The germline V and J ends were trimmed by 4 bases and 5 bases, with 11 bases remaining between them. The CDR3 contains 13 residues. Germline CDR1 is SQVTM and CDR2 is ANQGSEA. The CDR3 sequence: CSVGTTGNEKLFF. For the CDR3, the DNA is TGCAGCGTTGGAACCACAGGGAATGAAAAACTGTTTTTT.

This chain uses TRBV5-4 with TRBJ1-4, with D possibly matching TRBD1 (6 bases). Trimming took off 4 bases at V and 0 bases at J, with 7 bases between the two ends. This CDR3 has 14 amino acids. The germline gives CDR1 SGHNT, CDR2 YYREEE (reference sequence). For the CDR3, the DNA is TGTGCCAGCAGCGACAGGTCAACTAATGAAAAACTGTTTTTT. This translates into CASSDRSTNEKLFF.

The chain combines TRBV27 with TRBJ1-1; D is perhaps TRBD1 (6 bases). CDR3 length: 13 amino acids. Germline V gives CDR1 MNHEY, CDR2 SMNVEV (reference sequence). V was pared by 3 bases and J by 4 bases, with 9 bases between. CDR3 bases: TGTGCCAGCAGTTTCCGACAGGCCACTGAAGCTTTCTTT. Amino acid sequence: CASSFRQATEAFF.

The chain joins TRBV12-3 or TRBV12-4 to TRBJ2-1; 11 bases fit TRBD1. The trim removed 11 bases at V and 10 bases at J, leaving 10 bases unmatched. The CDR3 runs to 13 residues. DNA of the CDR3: TGTGCCGTACCGGGACAGGGGGTAGGAGAGCAGTTCTTC. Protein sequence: CAVPGQGVGEQFF.

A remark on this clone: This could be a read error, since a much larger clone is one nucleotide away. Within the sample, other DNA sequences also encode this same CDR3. The CDR3 loop is CASSPQGLNTEAFF. The CDR3 DNA reads TGTGCCAGTAGTCCTCAGGGTTTGAACACTGAAGCTTTCTTT. This chain links TRBV19 with TRBJ1-1; possible D gene TRBD1, 5 bases. Germline CDR1 reads LNHDA; CDR2 reads SQIVND (reference sequence). This CDR3 has 14 amino acids. The ends were cut back, 5 bases at V and 0 bases at J, with 10 bases in the middle.

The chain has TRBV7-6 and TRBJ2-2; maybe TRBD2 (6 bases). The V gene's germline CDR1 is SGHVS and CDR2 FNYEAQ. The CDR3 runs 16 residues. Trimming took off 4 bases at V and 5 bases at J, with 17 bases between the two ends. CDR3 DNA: TGTGCCAGCAGCTCAACAGGAGGGCGAGGGACCGGGGAGCTGTTTTTT. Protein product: CASSSTGGRGTGELFF. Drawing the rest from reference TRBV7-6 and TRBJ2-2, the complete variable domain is GAGVSQSPRYKVTKRGQDVALRCDPISGHVSLYWYRQALGQGPEFLTYFNYEAQQDKSGLPNDRFSAERPEGSISTLTIQRTEQRDSAMYRCASSSTGGRGTGELFFGEGSRLTVL.

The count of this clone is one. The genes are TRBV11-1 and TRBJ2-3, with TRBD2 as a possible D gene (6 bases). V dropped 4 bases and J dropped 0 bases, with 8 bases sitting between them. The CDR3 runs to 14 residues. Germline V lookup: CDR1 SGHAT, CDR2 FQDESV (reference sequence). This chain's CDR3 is CASSWAGSTDTQYF. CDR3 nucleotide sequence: TGTGCCAGCAGCTGGGCGGGAAGCACAGATACGCAGTATTTT.

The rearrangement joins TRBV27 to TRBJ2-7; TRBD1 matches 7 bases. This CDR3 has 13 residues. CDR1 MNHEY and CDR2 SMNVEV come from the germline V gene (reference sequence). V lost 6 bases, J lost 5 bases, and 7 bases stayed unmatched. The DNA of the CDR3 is TGTGCCAGCAGACAGGGGACGCGAAACGAGCAGTACGTC. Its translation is CASRQGTRNEQYV.

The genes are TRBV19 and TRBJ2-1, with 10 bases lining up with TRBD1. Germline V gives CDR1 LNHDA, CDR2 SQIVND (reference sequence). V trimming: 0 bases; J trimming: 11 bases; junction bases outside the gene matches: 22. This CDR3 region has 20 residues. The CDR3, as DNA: TGTGCCAGTAGTATAGATCTCGGAGACAGGGGGCGCATGTCACGATATAAGCAGTTCTTC. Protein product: CASSIDLGDRGRMSRYKQFF.

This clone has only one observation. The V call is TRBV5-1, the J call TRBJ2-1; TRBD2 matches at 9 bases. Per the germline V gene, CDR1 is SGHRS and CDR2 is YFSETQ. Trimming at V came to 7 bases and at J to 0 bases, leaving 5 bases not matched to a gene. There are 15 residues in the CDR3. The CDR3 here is CASRVSGSSYNEQFF. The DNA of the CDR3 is TGCGCCAGCCGGGTTAGCGGGAGCTCCTACAATGAGCAGTTCTTC.

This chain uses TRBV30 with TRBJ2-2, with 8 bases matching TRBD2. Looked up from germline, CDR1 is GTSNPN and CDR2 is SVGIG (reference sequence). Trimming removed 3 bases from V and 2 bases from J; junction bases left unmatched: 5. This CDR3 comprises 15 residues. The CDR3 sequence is CAWRKRGSNTGELFF. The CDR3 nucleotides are TGTGCCTGGAGAAAGCGGGGGTCAAACACCGGGGAGCTGTTTTTT.

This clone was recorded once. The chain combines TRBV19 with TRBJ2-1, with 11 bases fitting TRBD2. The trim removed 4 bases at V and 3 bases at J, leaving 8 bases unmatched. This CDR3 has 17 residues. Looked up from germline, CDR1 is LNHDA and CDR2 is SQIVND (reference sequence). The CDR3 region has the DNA TGTGCCAGTAGTACGACCGGGACTAGCGGACTCTACAATGAGCAGTTCTTC. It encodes CASSTTGTSGLYNEQFF. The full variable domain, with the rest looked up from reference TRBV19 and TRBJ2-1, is DGGITQSPKYLFRKEGQNVTLSCEQNLNHDAMYWYRQDPGQGLRLIYYSQIVNDFQKGDIAEGYSVSREKKESFPLTVTSAQKNPTAFYLCASSTTGTSGLYNEQFFGPGTRLTVL.

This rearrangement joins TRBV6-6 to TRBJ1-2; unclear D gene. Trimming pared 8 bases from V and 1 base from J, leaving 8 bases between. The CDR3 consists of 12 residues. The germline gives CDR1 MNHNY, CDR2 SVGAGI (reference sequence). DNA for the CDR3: TGTGCCAGCCTCCCCGGTAACTATGGCTACACCTTC. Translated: CASLPGNYGYTF.